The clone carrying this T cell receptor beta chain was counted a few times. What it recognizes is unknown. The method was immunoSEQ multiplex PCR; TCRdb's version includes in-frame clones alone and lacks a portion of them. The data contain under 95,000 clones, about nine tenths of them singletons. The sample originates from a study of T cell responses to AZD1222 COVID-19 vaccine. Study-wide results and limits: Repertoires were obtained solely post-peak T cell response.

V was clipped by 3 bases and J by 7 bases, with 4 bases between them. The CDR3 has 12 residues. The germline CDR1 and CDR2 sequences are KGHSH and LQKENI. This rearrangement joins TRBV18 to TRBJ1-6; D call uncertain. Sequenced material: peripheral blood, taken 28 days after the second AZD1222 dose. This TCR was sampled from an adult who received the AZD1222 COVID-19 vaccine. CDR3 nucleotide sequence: TGTGCCAGCTCACCTGGGAATTCACCCCTCCACTTT. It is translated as CASSPGNSPLHF.